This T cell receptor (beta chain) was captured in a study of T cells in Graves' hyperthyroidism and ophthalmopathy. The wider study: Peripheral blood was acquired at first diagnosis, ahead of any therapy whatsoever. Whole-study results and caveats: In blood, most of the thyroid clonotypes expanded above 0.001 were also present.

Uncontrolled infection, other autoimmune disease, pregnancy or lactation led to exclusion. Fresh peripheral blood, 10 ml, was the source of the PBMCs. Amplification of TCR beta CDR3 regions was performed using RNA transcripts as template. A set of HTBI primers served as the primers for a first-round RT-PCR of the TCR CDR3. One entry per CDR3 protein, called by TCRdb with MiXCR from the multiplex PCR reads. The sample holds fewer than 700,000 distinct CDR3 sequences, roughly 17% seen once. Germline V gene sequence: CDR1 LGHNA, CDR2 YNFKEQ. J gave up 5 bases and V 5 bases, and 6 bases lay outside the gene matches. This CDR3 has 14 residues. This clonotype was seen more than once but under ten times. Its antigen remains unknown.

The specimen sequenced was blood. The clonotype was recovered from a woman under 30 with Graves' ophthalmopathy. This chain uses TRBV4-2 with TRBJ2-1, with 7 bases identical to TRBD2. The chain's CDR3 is CASSIRTSHNEQFF. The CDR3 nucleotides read TGTGCCAGCAGCATAAGGACTAGTCACAATGAGCAGTTCTTC.